This entry describes one TCR beta chain. V was clipped by 6 bases and J by 11 bases, with 13 bases between them. The CDR3 runs to 12 residues. This sample is part of a study of blood T cell repertoires in COVID-19. Turning to the study itself: Spain, Italy and the United States supplied samples that represented acute and convalescent COVID-19.

In the authors' methods: Reference gene primer amplification in the assay estimated nucleated cell counts. Data came from immunoSEQ multiplex PCR; TCRdb stores just in-frame clones and leaves some out. The V and J calls and clone size are taken from that table; D and trimming were inferred from the DNA. The profile shows about 110,000 clones, around 83% of them singletons. This TCR was recovered from a human donor in a cohort sampled during active COVID-19. The sequenced sample was peripheral blood. This chain connects TRBV12-3 or TRBV12-4 to TRBJ1-4; D is perhaps TRBD1 (6 bases). CDR3 amino acids: CASRGATLKLFF. In DNA form, the CDR3 reads TGTGCCAGCAGGGGGGCAACCCTTAAACTGTTTTTT.